These 9 T cell receptor beta chains originate from one sample sequenced in a study of blood T cells in healthy people across ages. Then a second PCR, running roughly 7 to 11 cycles, was carried out with a sample-barcoded 5' primer and a J-beta primer mix. A single record per CDR3 protein comes from TCRdb applying MiXCR to the 5' RACE reads. The table includes 980,000 or so distinct CDR3 sequences, about 44% detected once. The specimen was blood. These receptors all stem from a man aged 30 to 45 in good health.

This clonotype was observed a few times. The chain has TRBV9 and TRBJ2-3; no clear D gene. This CDR3 contains 15 residues. The germline CDR1 and CDR2 sequences are SGDLS and YYNGEE. The germline V and J ends were trimmed by 2 bases and 4 bases, with 14 bases remaining between them. The CDR3 sequence is CASSVTGSSPDTQYF. The CDR3 DNA follows: TGTGCCAGCAGCGTGACTGGGTCCTCCCCAGATACGCAGTATTTT.

This clonotype turned up a few times. The DNA for the CDR3 is TGTGCCAGCAGCTTAGAACCCCAGGGGGCCCCCTTCCCGCAGTACTTC. Protein product: CASSLEPQGAPFPQYF. This rearrangement joins TRBV7-2 to TRBJ2-7; 8 bases are a match to TRBD1. Germline loops: CDR1 SGHTA, CDR2 FQGNSA. CDR3 length equals 16 residues. The ends lost 1 base at V and 9 bases at J; junction bases unmatched: 14. Complete variable domain (other parts from reference TRBV7-2 and TRBJ2-7): GAGVSQSPSNKVTEKGKDVELRCDPISGHTALYWYRQSLGQGLEFLIYFQGNSAPDKSGLPSDRFSAERTGGSVSTLTIQRTQQEDSAVYLCASSLEPQGAPFPQYFGPGTRLTVT.

The gene calls are TRBV19 and TRBJ1-2, with D tentatively TRBD1 (6 bases). The ends were cut back, 8 bases at V and 6 bases at J, with 10 bases in the middle. Germline CDR1 LNHDA, CDR2 SQIVND (reference sequence). The CDR3 is made up of 11 amino acids. The CDR3 spells CASQGLDGYTF. As DNA, the CDR3 is TGTGCCAGTCAGGGGTTGGATGGCTACACCTTC.

The rearrangement links TRBV4-1 to TRBJ1-4; 7 nucleotides agree with TRBD1. The CDR3 length is 16 residues. V shed 1 base, J shed 5 bases, and the junction held 7 bases outside the gene matches. Germline values: CDR1 MGHRA, CDR2 YSYEKL. This CDR3 is CASSQGLGQLNEKLFF. The CDR3 nucleotides read TGCGCCAGCAGCCAAGGCTTGGGACAGCTAAATGAAAAACTGTTTTTT.

The chain has TRBV29-1 and TRBJ2-3; D gene unclear. CDR1 is SQVTM and CDR2 is ANQGSEA in the germline V gene. CDR3 length equals 15 residues. Deletions cut 1 base from V and 1 base from J, with 12 bases between. Here the CDR3 reads CSVEAGGDGTDTQYF. DNA of the CDR3: TGCAGCGTTGAAGCCGGCGGAGATGGCACAGATACGCAGTATTTT.

The chain uses TRBV20-1 and TRBJ1-6; D gene ambiguous. The V and J ends lost 5 bases and 5 bases respectively, with 16 bases between them. Germline-derived CDR1 and CDR2 are DFQATT and SNEGSKA (reference sequence). The CDR3 has 15 amino acids. CDR3 DNA sequence: TGCAGTGCTGGCCGACTACTGGAGAATAATTCACCCCTCCACTTT. This translates into CSAGRLLENNSPLHF.

This chain joins TRBV28 and TRBJ2-7; D call uncertain. CDR3 length: 14 residues. Germline CDR1 and CDR2: MDHEN and SYDVKM. V was clipped by 4 bases and J by 0 bases, with 10 bases between them. DNA for the CDR3: TGTGCCAGCAGTTCAGCCAGTAACTCCTACGAGCAGTACTTC. This encodes CASSSASNSYEQYF.

A note on this clonotype: The junction does not match germline at one end; this may be a read error. The chain combines TRBV12-3 or TRBV12-4 with TRBJ2-3; 8 positions agree with TRBD1. CDR3 length equals 18 residues. CDR3 nucleotides: TGTGCCAGCAGTTTATCCGGGACAGGCACTTTCAGCACAGATGCGCAGTATTTT. Translating it yields CASSLSGTGTFSTDAQYF.

The genes are TRBV12-3 or TRBV12-4 and TRBJ2-5; 10 nucleotides line up with TRBD2. The V segment lost 4 bases and the J segment 0 bases; nucleotides outside the gene matches: 5. This CDR3 contains 16 residues. The DNA for the CDR3 is TGTGCCAGCAGTTCAGGACTAGCGGTGTACCAAGAGACCCAGTACTTC. Translation gives CASSSGLAVYQETQYF.